The present TCR beta chain was sequenced within a study of T-cell reconstitution after alpha-beta-depleted transplantation in children. The CDR3 is 14 residues long. Germline lookup yields CDR1 SEHNR and CDR2 FQNEAQ (reference sequence). Trimming stripped 3 bases from V and 5 bases from J, with 11 bases between. The library targeted TCRbeta and was prepared with unique molecular identifiers. MiXCR, applied by TCRdb to the PCR reads, yields one record per CDR3 protein. Seen here are some 600,000 distinct CDR3 sequences, over 15% observed once, and the top ten hold approximately 1%. The sample here was PBMCs from the stem cell graft donor, taken from the stem cell graft. The source of this sequence is a human donor who donated a stem cell graft to a child with acute myeloid leukemia. The chain links TRBV7-9 to TRBJ2-1; D may be TRBD2 (6 bases). The CDR3 here is CASSFGGNNNEQFF. Here the CDR3 DNA reads TGTGCCAGCAGCTTTGGAGGGAATAACAATGAGCAGTTCTTC.